This T cell receptor (beta chain) appears in the sequencing data of a study of response to subunit inactivated influenza vaccine. Whole-study results and caveats: The authors suggested that every seasonal influenza vaccination recruits few new T cells.

TCRdb re-called the RT-PCR reads through MiXCR, storing one row per CDR3 protein. The sample lists fewer than 600,000 distinct CDR3 sequences; under 8.5% were seen once. This clonotype was detected a few times. Its antigen is currently unknown. V was clipped by 6 bases and J by 6 bases, with 12 bases between them. The length of the CDR3 is 14 residues. The input for sequencing was PBMCs from blood, taken about 24 months after vaccination. This receptor was taken from a man between 50 and 75 years old who received an inactivated influenza vaccine. The V and J genes are TRBV12-3 or TRBV12-4 and TRBJ1-6; maybe TRBD1 (5 bases). CDR3 in DNA: TGTGCCAGCAGGGTAGACAGTGTTAATTCACCCCTCCACTTT. It encodes CASRVDSVNSPLHF.